These 28 T cell receptor beta chains originate from one sample sequenced in a study of cytomegalovirus exposure and HLA in healthy donors (dated by TCRdb to the late 2010s). Libraries were prepared through the immunoSEQ multiplex PCR assay. A mixture of 60 forward primers for TCR Vbeta segments and 13 reverse primers for TCR Jbeta segments was used in the multiplex PCR. The immuneACCESS repertoire file appears here via TCRdb, limited to in-frame rearrangements. These files lack a portion of the clones; in checked studies, under half of the deficit traces to unresolved V genes, and the cause of the others is not known. This sample lists about 82,000 clones; 60% to 85% were detected once. Together, the top ten hold 5.5% to 7% of the sample. Sequences were obtained from PBMCs. These receptor sequences come from a male donor in good health and CMV-seropositive.

The rearrangement links TRBV5-1 to TRBJ1-2; D might be TRBD1 (5 bases). Germline-derived CDR1 and CDR2 are SGHRS and YFSETQ. V lost 0 bases to trimming and J lost 3 bases, with 24 bases between them. There are 19 residues in the CDR3. The CDR3 DNA reads as TGCGCCAGCAGCTTGGGTAGGCAGGGATTGAAGGGCTCTGACTATGGCTACACCTTC. Its protein is CASSLGRQGLKGSDYGYTF.

This clone was counted between two and nine times. This sequence joins TRBV11-2 and TRBJ1-1, with a possible D match to TRBD1 (5 bases). CDR3 length: 15 amino acids. Trimming took off 6 bases at V and 3 bases at J, with 17 bases between the two ends. CDR1 and CDR2 from the germline V gene are SGHAT and FQNNGV. In nucleotides, the CDR3 is TGTGCCAGCAGTCCCATGGGACTGGGGGACACTGAAGCTTTCTTT. Its protein is CASSPMGLGDTEAFF.

This chain joins TRBV9 and TRBJ1-1; TRBD1 matches 7 bases. The CDR3 spans 14 residues. After removal of 2 bases from V and 4 bases from J, the junction contained 5 bases not matched to a gene. Germline CDR1 reads SGDLS; CDR2 reads YYNGEE. This CDR3 reads CASSVTDRSTEAFF. The DNA of the CDR3 is TGTGCCAGCAGCGTGACGGACAGGTCCACTGAAGCTTTCTTT.

This clone appeared once. V is TRBV27 and J is TRBJ2-7; 8 positions agree with TRBD2. V shed 2 bases and J 4 bases; nucleotides not matched to a gene: 7. Germline loops: CDR1 MNHEY, CDR2 SMNVEV (reference sequence). The CDR3 is 15 amino acids. The CDR3 coding sequence is TGTGCCAGCAGTTTAGGGCCGGGGGGGCCTTACGAGCAGTACTTC. Translation gives CASSLGPGGPYEQYF.

This clone appeared a few times. CDR3 DNA sequence: TGCAGGCCACACAGGGGAGGCTACACCTTC. It codes for CRPHRGGYTF. V gene TRBV20-1 combines with J gene TRBJ1-2, with 7 nucleotides matching TRBD1. In germline, CDR1 is DFQATT, CDR2 SNEGSKA (reference sequence). The CDR3 runs 10 residues.

The V gene is TRBV7-9, the J gene TRBJ2-3; 7 nucleotides align to TRBD1. This CDR3 region has 15 residues. Per germline, CDR1 SEHNR and CDR2 FQNEAQ (reference sequence). After removal of 7 bases from V and 6 bases from J, the junction contained 13 bases not matched to a gene. The CDR3 region has the DNA TGTGCCAGCACTCCGACAGGGAGAGGATCGGATACGCAGTATTTT. Its protein is CASTPTGRGSDTQYF.

The chain combines TRBV7-9 with TRBJ2-3, with a possible D match to TRBD1 (6 bases). The ends were cut back, 3 bases at V and 0 bases at J, with 19 bases in the middle. The V gene's germline CDR1 is SEHNR and CDR2 FQNEAQ (reference sequence). There are 18 residues in the CDR3. The CDR3 sequence: CASSFSVGTQGSTDTQYF. DNA for the CDR3: TGTGCCAGCAGCTTCTCAGTCGGGACCCAGGGGAGCACAGATACGCAGTATTTT.

This chain uses TRBV7-9 with TRBJ2-5; no reliable D call. The J call may be mistaken, given a closer DNA end match to TRBJ2-7. The V gene's germline CDR1 is SEHNR and CDR2 FQNEAQ (reference sequence). This CDR3 is built from 13 residues. CDR3 protein: CAHGDIRSYEQYF. The CDR3 bases are TGTGCCCACGGCGACATCCGCTCCTACGAGCAGTACTTC.

This clone was detected only once. This rearrangement joins TRBV5-8 to TRBJ1-1; no clear D. V lost 4 bases and J lost 5, with 9 bases in between. The CDR3 has 12 amino acids. In germline, CDR1 is SGHTS, CDR2 YDEGEE. In DNA form, the CDR3 reads TGTGCCAGCAGCCAGTACAAAACTGAAGCTTTCTTT. Translation: CASSQYKTEAFF.

The chain combines TRBV9 with TRBJ2-2; tentative D call: TRBD2 (7 bases). This CDR3 comprises 21 residues. Trimming took off 0 bases at V and 0 bases at J, with 24 bases between the two ends. Germline loops: CDR1 SGDLS, CDR2 YYNGEE. CDR3 in DNA: TGTGCCAGCAGCGTAGGTCCTCGGCGGGGGCCCGACCCACCGAACACCGGGGAGCTGTTTTTT. Translated: CASSVGPRRGPDPPNTGELFF.

This clone was counted only a few times. This chain's CDR3 is CASSLSGYTEAFF. In DNA, the CDR3 is TGCGCCAGCAGCTTATCGGGGTACACTGAAGCTTTCTTT. V and J are TRBV5-1 and TRBJ1-1, with D unclear. Germline assignment: CDR1 SGHRS and CDR2 YFSETQ. The V gene lost 2 bases and the J gene lost 3 bases, with 8 bases spanning the gap. The CDR3 contains 13 residues. Supplemented by reference TRBV5-1 and TRBJ1-1, the full variable domain reads KAGVTQTPRYLIKTRGQQVTLSCSPISGHRSVSWYQQTPGQGLQFLFEYFSETQRNKGNFPGRFSGRQFSNSRSEMNVSTLELGDSALYLCASSLSGYTEAFFGQGTRLTVV.

The chain has TRBV9 and TRBJ2-1; 15 bases match TRBD2. V lost 0 bases, J lost 0 bases, and 4 bases stayed unmatched. The CDR3 totals 19 residues. The germline CDR1 and CDR2 sequences are SGDLS and YYNGEE. The CDR3 sequence is CASSVGGLAGGTSYNEQFF. As DNA, the CDR3 is TGTGCCAGCAGCGTAGGGGGACTAGCGGGGGGTACCTCCTACAATGAGCAGTTCTTC.

V usage is TRBV10-2 and J usage is TRBJ2-2; possible D gene TRBD2, 5 bases. CDR3 length equals 16 residues. CDR1 is WSHSY and CDR2 is SAAADI in the germline V gene. Trimming took off 8 bases at V and 2 bases at J, with 18 bases between the two ends. The CDR3: CASADPRRVNTGELFF. The DNA for the CDR3 is TGCGCCAGCGCAGACCCCAGGCGGGTTAACACCGGGGAGCTGTTTTTT.

The genes are TRBV5-1 and TRBJ1-5; D is undetermined. The CDR3 runs 15 residues. Trimming left V 0 bases short and J 3 bases short, with 10 bases between. The V gene's germline CDR1 is SGHRS and CDR2 YFSETQ. CDR3 in amino acids: CASSLVSGFNQPQHF. CDR3 bases: TGCGCCAGCAGCTTGGTTTCGGGTTTCAATCAGCCCCAGCATTTT.

The rearrangement joins TRBV7-7 to TRBJ2-7; 9 bases are shared with TRBD1. The CDR3 totals 14 residues. The V and J ends lost 3 bases and 6 bases, in that order; junction bases with no gene match: 6. Per germline, CDR1 SSHAT and CDR2 FNYEAQ (reference sequence). CDR3 residues: CASSFGQGSGEQYF. CDR3 DNA: TGTGCCAGCAGCTTCGGACAGGGGTCGGGCGAGCAGTACTTC.

The rearrangement joins TRBV30 to TRBJ2-1; 14 bases align to TRBD2. V dropped 2 bases and J dropped 7; count of bases not matched to a gene: 10. This CDR3 has 17 residues. Germline CDR1 is GTSNPN and CDR2 is SVGIG (reference sequence). CDR3: CAWSSGETSGRGNEQFF. DNA for the CDR3: TGTGCCTGGAGTTCCGGGGAGACTAGCGGGAGGGGGAATGAGCAGTTCTTC. Full variable domain (outside the CDR3, taken from reference TRBV30 and TRBJ2-1): SQTIHQWPATLVQPVGSPLSLECTVEGTSNPNLYWYRQAAGRGLQLLFYSVGIGQISSEVPQNLSASRPQDRQFILSSKKLLLSDSGFYLCAWSSGETSGRGNEQFFGPGTRLTVL.

The rearrangement joins TRBV7-9 to TRBJ2-7, with 8 bases fitting TRBD2. V trimming: 5 bases; J trimming: 4 bases; junction bases outside the gene matches: 13. Germline V gene sequence: CDR1 SEHNR, CDR2 FQNEAQ (reference sequence). This CDR3 has 16 amino acids. In nucleotides, the CDR3 is TGTGCCAGCAGCCCCCCGCTCGGGACTAGTAGTTACGAGCAGTACTTC. Encoded protein: CASSPPLGTSSYEQYF.

This clone was seen more than once but under ten times. J is TRBJ1-2 and V is TRBV7-9; a possible D gene is TRBD1 (5 bases). The ends were cut back, 5 bases at V and 8 bases at J, with 15 bases in the middle. The CDR3 is 13 amino acids. Germline lookup yields CDR1 SEHNR and CDR2 FQNEAQ (reference sequence). The CDR3 sequence: CASSTRVGGGYTF. The DNA for the CDR3 is TGTGCCAGCAGCACGAGGGTGGGGGGGGGCTACACCTTC. Filled out from reference TRBV7-9 and TRBJ1-2, the complete variable domain reads DTGVSQNPRHKITKRGQNVTFRCDPISEHNRLYWYRQTLGQGPEFLTYFQNEAQLEKSRLLSDRFSAERPKGSFSTLEIQRTEQGDSAMYLCASSTRVGGGYTFGSGTRLTVV.

This clone was recorded only once. The V gene is TRBV28, the J gene TRBJ2-3; a possible D gene is TRBD2 (6 bases). V was shortened by 7 bases and J by 1 base, with 9 bases between the two germline ends. This CDR3 contains 13 residues. CDR1 and CDR2 (germline): MDHEN, SYDVKM. CDR3 coding DNA: TGTGCCAGCACGGGACTCGGCACAGATACGCAGTATTTT. This translates into CASTGLGTDTQYF.

The genes are TRBV5-6 and TRBJ2-7; D perhaps matches TRBD1 (6 bases). CDR3 length: 12 amino acids. The germline gives CDR1 SGHDT, CDR2 YYEEEE. The V end lost 0 bases, the J end lost 6 bases, and 7 bases lay between the germline ends. The CDR3 nucleotides are TGTGCCAGCAGCTTGGTAGGGGGCGAGCAGTACTTC. This sequence encodes CASSLVGGEQYF.

V usage is TRBV7-3 and J usage is TRBJ2-5, with a weak D call TRBD2 (5 bases). V was cut by 1 base and J by 5 bases, with 17 bases left in between. The V gene's germline CDR1 is SGHTA and CDR2 FQGTGA. CDR3 length: 16 amino acids. CDR3 sequence (DNA): TGTGCCAGCAGCTTAATGGTCCCCGAGGGCGGCGAGACCCAGTACTTC. This encodes CASSLMVPEGGETQYF.

J is TRBJ2-4 and V is TRBV4-1, with a tentative D call TRBD2 (5 bases). CDR3 length: 16 residues. Trimming shortened V by 1 base and J by 0 bases, and 10 bases separated the two germline ends. CDR1 MGHRA and CDR2 YSYEKL come from the germline V gene. The CDR3 DNA is TGCGCCAGCAGCCAAGGTGGAGGCCTAGCCAAAAACATTCAGTACTTC. Residues: CASSQGGGLAKNIQYF.

The chain couples TRBV7-2 to TRBJ1-5; D gene unclear. V was pared by 1 base and J by 4 bases, with 5 bases between. Germline assignment: CDR1 SGHTA and CDR2 FQGNSA. CDR3 length equals 13 residues. For the CDR3, the DNA is TGTGCCAGCAGCTTAGTCCAGAATCAGCCCCAGCATTTT. Its protein is CASSLVQNQPQHF.

The V and J genes are TRBV7-9 and TRBJ1-2; TRBD1 is a possible D gene (6 bases). V lost 4 bases to trimming and J lost 5 bases, with 14 bases between them. Looked up from germline, CDR1 is SEHNR and CDR2 is FQNEAQ (reference sequence). The CDR3 has 14 residues. The CDR3 protein is CASSSYRDGYGYTF. DNA of the CDR3: TGTGCCAGCAGCTCTTACAGGGATGGTTATGGCTACACCTTC.

The rearrangement joins TRBV5-8 to TRBJ1-2; D not resolved. The CDR3 is 13 amino acids. V lost 9 bases and J 4 bases, leaving 16 bases between the germline ends. The V gene's germline CDR1 is SGHTS and CDR2 YDEGEE. The CDR3 DNA sequence: TGTGCCACCTCGCCGGGAGTCAGCTATGGCTACACCTTC. This sequence encodes CATSPGVSYGYTF. The full variable domain, rest sourced from reference TRBV5-8 and TRBJ1-2, is EAGVTQSPTHLIKTRGQQATLRCSPISGHTSVYWYQQALGLGLQFLLWYDEGEERNRGNFPPRFSGRQFPNYSSELNVNALELEDSALYLCATSPGVSYGYTFGSGTRLTVV.

The chain is built from TRBV7-9 and TRBJ2-7, with 13 positions matching TRBD2. The CDR3 extends over 15 amino acids. Germline V gene sequence: CDR1 SEHNR, CDR2 FQNEAQ (reference sequence). V lost 2 bases and J lost 2; bases outside the gene matches: 0. CDR3 in amino acids: CASSLTSGRAYEQYF. DNA for the CDR3: TGTGCCAGCAGCTTAACTAGCGGGAGGGCCTACGAGCAGTACTTC.

The table lists this clone with a few counts. The same CDR3 also results from other DNA sequences found in this sample. The chain couples TRBV11-2 to TRBJ2-7; no reliable D call. The CDR3 runs to 16 residues. V was cut by 6 bases and J by 4 bases, with 22 bases left in between. The germline gives CDR1 SGHAT, CDR2 FQNNGV. Written as DNA, the CDR3 is TGTGCCAGCAGTTTTATTAGGCAGAAGGCGGCATACGAGCAGTACTTC. It translates to CASSFIRQKAAYEQYF.

With regard to this clone: Other DNA sequences in this sample translate to the same CDR3. CDR3 region: CASSSGGGYNEQFF. For the CDR3, the DNA is TGTGCCAGTAGTAGCGGGGGGGGCTACAATGAGCAGTTCTTC. This chain connects TRBV19 to TRBJ2-1; 9 bases are shared with TRBD2. This CDR3 comprises 14 residues. The ends lost 4 bases at V and 3 bases at J; junction bases unmatched: 1. Germline V gene data show CDR1 as LNHDA and CDR2 as SQIVND (reference sequence).